This is a list of T cell receptor beta chains from one sample in a study of ipilimumab plus nivolumab after autologous stem cell transplantation. Sequenced by immunoSEQ multiplex PCR; TCRdb stores in-frame clones only, minus some. The sample gives more than 12,000 clones, 65% to 85% of which show up once; 8.5% to 12% is in the top ten. The sample in question was PBMCs, obtained in a trial of ipilimumab plus nivolumab as post-transplant consolidation. The receptor set was obtained from a male donor with primary mediastinal lymphoma. The CDR3 runs from the conserved cysteine through the conserved F or W. The order of the fields is clone size, J gene, CDR3 length, V gene, D gene, CDR3 DNA, CDR3 protein. D genes are given only for firm matches. Clone size is given for some rows only: seen once, a few or many times, or a class if the clone is expanded.

abundance: NA; j_gene: TRBJ1-6; len: 16; v_gene: TRBV5-8; d_gene: NA; CDR3nt: TGTGCCAGCAGCTATACAGGGAGCTCCTATAATTCACCCCTCCACTTT; CDR3aa: CASSYTGSSYNSPLHF
abundance: NA; j_gene: TRBJ2-1; len: 17; v_gene: TRBV27; d_gene: TRBD2; CDR3nt: TGTGCCAGCATGAGGACTAGCGGGTCCCCCTCCTACAATGAGCAGTTCTTC; CDR3aa: CASMRTSGSPSYNEQFF
abundance: NA; j_gene: TRBJ1-1; len: 13; v_gene: TRBV10-3; d_gene: NA; CDR3nt: TGTGCCATCAGTGAGTCGTCGGGCTCTGAAGCTTTCTTT; CDR3aa: CAISESSGSEAFF
abundance: NA; j_gene: TRBJ1-2; len: 15; v_gene: TRBV5-1; d_gene: NA; CDR3nt: TGCGCCAGCAGCTTGGATACGGACAAATGGCGTGGCTACACCTTC; CDR3aa: CASSLDTDKWRGYTF
abundance: few; j_gene: TRBJ2-7; len: 15; v_gene: TRBV6-1; d_gene: TRBD2; CDR3nt: TGTGCCAGCAGTGAAGTAGCGGGGGTGCGCTACGAGCAGTACTTC; CDR3aa: CASSEVAGVRYEQYF
abundance: NA; j_gene: TRBJ2-5; len: 11; v_gene: TRBV10-2; d_gene: NA; CDR3nt: TGCGCCAGCAGTGAGTGGGAGACCCAGTACTTC; CDR3aa: CASSEWETQYF
abundance: NA; j_gene: TRBJ2-6; len: 15; v_gene: TRBV5-1; d_gene: NA; CDR3nt: TGCGCCAGCAGTCGGGGCAACTCTGGGGCCAACGTCCTGACTTTC; CDR3aa: CASSRGNSGANVLTF
abundance: NA; j_gene: TRBJ2-2; len: 16; v_gene: TRBV19; d_gene: TRBD1; CDR3nt: TGTGCCAGTAGTACCGGGACAGGGGGCGGGAGCGGGGAGCTGTTTTTT; CDR3aa: CASSTGTGGGSGELFF
abundance: medium-sized; j_gene: TRBJ2-1; len: 15; v_gene: TRBV28; d_gene: TRBD2; CDR3nt: TGTGCCAGCAGGGACCCGGGACTAGCGAACCATGAGCAGTTCTTC; CDR3aa: CASRDPGLANHEQFF
abundance: NA; j_gene: TRBJ2-7; len: 13; v_gene: TRBV6-5; d_gene: NA; CDR3nt: TGTGCCAGCAGTGAGGCCAGGCCCTACGAGCAGTACTTC; CDR3aa: CASSEARPYEQYF
abundance: NA; j_gene: TRBJ1-1; len: 16; v_gene: TRBV5-1; d_gene: TRBD1; CDR3nt: TGCGCCAGCAGCTTGGAGGGACAGGGAGTGGGCACTGAAGCTTTCTTT; CDR3aa: CASSLEGQGVGTEAFF
abundance: NA; j_gene: TRBJ1-5; len: 16; v_gene: TRBV21-1; d_gene: NA; CDR3nt: TGTGCCAGCAGCAAAGAGGAGGGCAGGGGGCATCAGCCCCAGCATTTT; CDR3aa: CASSKEEGRGHQPQHF
abundance: NA; j_gene: TRBJ2-5; len: 13; v_gene: TRBV5-1; d_gene: NA; CDR3nt: TGCGCCAGCAGCTTGGGTAATAGAGAGACCCAGTACTTC; CDR3aa: CASSLGNRETQYF
abundance: NA; j_gene: TRBJ1-3; len: 14; v_gene: TRBV7-9; d_gene: NA; CDR3nt: TGTGCCAGCAGCTTCTCGAGAGAGGGAAACACCATATATTTT; CDR3aa: CASSFSREGNTIYF
abundance: NA; j_gene: TRBJ2-7; len: 15; v_gene: TRBV2; d_gene: TRBD2; CDR3nt: TGTGCCACCTCCGGGCGCGGGGGGCTTCCCTACGAGCAGTACTTC; CDR3aa: CATSGRGGLPYEQYF
abundance: NA; j_gene: TRBJ1-2; len: 15; v_gene: TRBV5-4; d_gene: TRBD1; CDR3nt: TGTGCCAGCAGCGACCGGGACAGGGGCTACTATGGCTACACCTTC; CDR3aa: CASSDRDRGYYGYTF
abundance: NA; j_gene: TRBJ2-3; len: 15; v_gene: TRBV9; d_gene: NA; CDR3nt: TGTGCCAGCGGATCTGGAGCTCCCTTGGCAGATACGCAGTATTTT; CDR3aa: CASGSGAPLADTQYF
abundance: few; j_gene: TRBJ2-3; len: 16; v_gene: TRBV4-2; d_gene: TRBD2; CDR3nt: TGTGCCAGCAGCCAACGAGGGACTAGCGGCACAGATACGCAGTATTTT; CDR3aa: CASSQRGTSGTDTQYF
abundance: NA; j_gene: TRBJ1-6; len: 13; v_gene: TRBV27; d_gene: NA; CDR3nt: TGTGCCAGCAGTTTAGGGTTTGGCTCACCCCTCCACTTT; CDR3aa: CASSLGFGSPLHF
abundance: NA; j_gene: TRBJ1-2; len: 17; v_gene: TRBV28; d_gene: NA; CDR3nt: TGTGCCAGCACGAGGTCGCGCCACGCACTTTCTAACTATGGCTACACCTTC; CDR3aa: CASTRSRHALSNYGYTF
abundance: NA; j_gene: TRBJ2-5; len: 16; v_gene: TRBV15; d_gene: TRBD1; CDR3nt: TGTGCCACCAGCAGAGATTTGGACAGGGGACGAGAGACCCAGTACTTC; CDR3aa: CATSRDLDRGRETQYF
abundance: NA; j_gene: TRBJ2-5; len: 14; v_gene: TRBV6-1; d_gene: NA; CDR3nt: TGTGCCAGCAGTGAACAAGGCAGGGAAGAGACCCAGTACTTC; CDR3aa: CASSEQGREETQYF
abundance: NA; j_gene: TRBJ2-2; len: 11; v_gene: TRBV6-5; d_gene: NA; CDR3nt: TGTGCCAGCAGCACAAGCGGGGAGCTGTTTTTT; CDR3aa: CASSTSGELFF
abundance: NA; j_gene: TRBJ2-5; len: 16; v_gene: TRBV4-1; d_gene: TRBD1; CDR3nt: TGCGCCAGCAGCCAAGTTACCAGGGGGCGAGGAGAGACCCAGTACTTC; CDR3aa: CASSQVTRGRGETQYF
abundance: NA; j_gene: TRBJ2-7; len: 14; v_gene: TRBV7-9; d_gene: TRBD1; CDR3nt: TGTGCCAGCAGCTTAGTAGGGGCAGGGGGAGAGCAGTACTTC; CDR3aa: CASSLVGAGGEQYF
abundance: NA; j_gene: TRBJ1-3; len: 16; v_gene: TRBV10-3; d_gene: NA; CDR3nt: TGTGCCATCAGTGAGTCAGGCCAGTTCTCTGGAAACACCATATATTTT; CDR3aa: CAISESGQFSGNTIYF
abundance: once; j_gene: TRBJ1-1; len: 15; v_gene: TRBV5-1; d_gene: TRBD1; CDR3nt: TGCGCCAGCAGCTCGGGACAGCGGGTAAACACTGAAGCTTTCTTT; CDR3aa: CASSSGQRVNTEAFF
abundance: NA; j_gene: TRBJ1-3; len: 16; v_gene: TRBV7-2; d_gene: NA; CDR3nt: TGTGCCAGCAGCCGCCAACAGAGTACCTCTGGAAACACCATATATTTT; CDR3aa: CASSRQQSTSGNTIYF
abundance: NA; j_gene: TRBJ2-5; len: 17; v_gene: TRBV7-9; d_gene: NA; CDR3nt: TGTGCCAGCAGCTTATCCCGTAGGACCGCCGTTGGAGAGACCCAGTACTTC; CDR3aa: CASSLSRRTAVGETQYF
abundance: NA; j_gene: TRBJ2-3; len: 15; v_gene: TRBV5-1; d_gene: TRBD2; CDR3nt: TGCGCCAGCAGCTTGGAGCGGGGTAGTTCAGATACGCAGTATTTT; CDR3aa: CASSLERGSSDTQYF
abundance: few; j_gene: TRBJ2-7; len: 17; v_gene: TRBV7-8; d_gene: TRBD2; CDR3nt: TGTGCCAGCAGCTTTCTCCCTAGCGGGGAATTCTCCTACGAGCAGTACTTC; CDR3aa: CASSFLPSGEFSYEQYF